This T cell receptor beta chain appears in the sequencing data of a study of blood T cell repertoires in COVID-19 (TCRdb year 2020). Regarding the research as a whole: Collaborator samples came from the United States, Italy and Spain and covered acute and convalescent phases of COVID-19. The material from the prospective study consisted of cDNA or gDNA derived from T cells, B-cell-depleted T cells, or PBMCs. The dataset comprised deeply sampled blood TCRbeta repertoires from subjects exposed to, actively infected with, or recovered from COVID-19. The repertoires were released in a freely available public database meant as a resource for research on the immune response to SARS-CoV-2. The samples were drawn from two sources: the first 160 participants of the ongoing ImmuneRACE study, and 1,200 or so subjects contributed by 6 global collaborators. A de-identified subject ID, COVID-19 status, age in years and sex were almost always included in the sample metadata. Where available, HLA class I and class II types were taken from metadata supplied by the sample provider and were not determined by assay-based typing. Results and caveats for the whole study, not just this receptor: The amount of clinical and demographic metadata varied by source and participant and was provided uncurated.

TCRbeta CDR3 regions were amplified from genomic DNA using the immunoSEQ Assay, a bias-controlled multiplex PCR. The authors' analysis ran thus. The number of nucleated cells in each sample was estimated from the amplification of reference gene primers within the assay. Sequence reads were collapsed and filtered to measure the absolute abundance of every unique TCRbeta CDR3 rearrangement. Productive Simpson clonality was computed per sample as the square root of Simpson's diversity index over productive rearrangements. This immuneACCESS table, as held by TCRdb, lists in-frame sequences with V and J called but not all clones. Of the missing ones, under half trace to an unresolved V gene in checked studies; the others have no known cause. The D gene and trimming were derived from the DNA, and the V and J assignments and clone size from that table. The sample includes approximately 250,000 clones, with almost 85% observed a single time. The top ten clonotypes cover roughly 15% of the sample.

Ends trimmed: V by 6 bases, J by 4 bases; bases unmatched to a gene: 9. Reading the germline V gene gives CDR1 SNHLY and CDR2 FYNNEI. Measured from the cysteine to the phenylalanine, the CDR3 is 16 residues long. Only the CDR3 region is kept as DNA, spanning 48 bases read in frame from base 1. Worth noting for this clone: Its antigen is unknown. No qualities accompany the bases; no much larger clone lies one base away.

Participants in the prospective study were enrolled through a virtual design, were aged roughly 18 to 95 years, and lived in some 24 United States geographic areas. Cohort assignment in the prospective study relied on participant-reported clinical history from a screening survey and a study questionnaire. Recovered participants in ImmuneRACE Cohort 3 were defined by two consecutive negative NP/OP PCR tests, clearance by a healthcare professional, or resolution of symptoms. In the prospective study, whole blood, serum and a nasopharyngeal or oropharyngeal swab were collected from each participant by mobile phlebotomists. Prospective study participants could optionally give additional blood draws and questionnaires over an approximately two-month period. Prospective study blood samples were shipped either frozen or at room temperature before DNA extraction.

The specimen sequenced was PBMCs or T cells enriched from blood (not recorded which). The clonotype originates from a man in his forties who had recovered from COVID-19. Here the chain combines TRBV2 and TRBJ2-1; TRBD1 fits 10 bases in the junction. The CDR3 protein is CASSRPGQGRYNEQFF. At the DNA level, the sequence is TGTGCCAGCAGCCGACCGGGACAGGGGCGTTACAATGAGCAGTTCTTC.